This T cell receptor (beta chain) was recorded in a study of cytomegalovirus exposure and HLA in healthy donors. Study-level points and caveats: Analysis was performed later, and it showed HLA-associated TCR beta chains to be more clonally expanded than equally common others. For cytomegalovirus status, the classifier reportedly gave diagnoses with high specificity and sensitivity. Roughly even sequencing depth across donors was the assumption behind the presence/absence analyses. In a later analysis, parvovirus B19, influenza, CMV and Epstein-Barr virus appeared linked to several top co-occurrence clusters.

The PCR made use of 60 Vbeta and 13 Jbeta primers. The data were produced by immunoSEQ multiplex PCR, yet TCRdb's version contains in-frame clones alone and is incomplete. This table holds about 120,000 clones, approximately 80% found once. The CDR3 is made up of 13 amino acids. The germline V gene has CDR1 MDHEN and CDR2 SYDVKM. The V and J ends lost 3 bases and 3 bases respectively, with 8 bases between them. As for this clone: As yet, its antigen is unknown.

The chain links TRBV28 to TRBJ1-2; no reliable D call. Specimen: PBMCs. This clonotype originated in a man younger than 35 in good health and CMV-seropositive. The CDR3 reads CASSFSDYYGYTF. As DNA, the CDR3 is TGTGCCAGCAGTTTCTCCGACTACTATGGCTACACCTTC.